These T cell receptor beta chains were read from a single sample in a study of shared clonotypes between healthy human individuals. Libraries were prepared by immunoSEQ multiplex PCR; TCRdb keeps only in-frame clonotypes and omits some of them. The table records about 2.3 million clones, more than 85% of them present only once. Source material: naive CD4+ T cells from PBMCs. These receptors originate from a man younger than 35 in good health. Some clones in this sample may be carry-over from other donors' samples. Each CDR3 is given with its conserved first and last residue. The D gene is left open where the match is weak. For some rows the clone size is stated as once, few or many, or as a class when expanded; others skip it.

>TRBV5-6|.|TRBJ1-2|.
TGTGCCAGCAGCTTGAAGGCTAACTATGGCTACACCTTC
CASSLKANYGYTF
>TRBV9|TRBD2|TRBJ2-3|.
TGTGCCAGCAGCGCCCTCCGGACTAGCGGTAGCACAGATACGCAGTATTTT
CASSALRTSGSTDTQYF
>TRBV5-5|.|TRBJ2-3|.
TGTGCCAGCAGCGTGGACAGCTACACAGATACGCAGTATTTT
CASSVDSYTDTQYF
>TRBV5-1|.|TRBJ1-1|.
TGCGCCAGCAGCTTGGTTTCAGGGCTTCTGAACACTGAAGCTTTCTTT
CASSLVSGLLNTEAFF
>TRBV9|.|TRBJ1-2|few
TGTGCCAGCAGCGTAGTCGGGACGGACTATGGCTACACCTTC
CASSVVGTDYGYTF
>TRBV9|TRBD1|TRBJ1-2|.
TGTGCCAGCAGCCCCCAACCCCCCGTCCCGGGACAGAGGAACTATGGCTACACCTTC
CASSPQPPVPGQRNYGYTF
>TRBV27|.|TRBJ2-5|.
TGTGCCAGCAGTTTGCGGAGGAAAGAGACCCAGTACTTC
CASSLRRKETQYF
>TRBV25-1|.|TRBJ2-1|.
TGTGCCAGCAGTACAGGTTACAATGAGCAGTTCTTC
CASSTGYNEQFF
>TRBV4-1|.|TRBJ2-7|.
TGCGCCAGCAGCCAAGGGGGGGTATGGGGCGAGCAGTACTTC
CASSQGGVWGEQYF
>TRBV7-9|TRBD2|TRBJ2-1|.
TGTGCCAGCAGCTTGCCCCCGGGCGTGGCGGGAGCTGGCGAGCAGTTCTTC
CASSLPPGVAGAGEQFF
>TRBV30|.|TRBJ2-7|.
TGTGCCTGGAGACGGTTTGAAGAGCAGTACTTC
CAWRRFEEQYF
>TRBV5-4|.|TRBJ2-3|.
TGTGCCAGCAGCTGGGACTTCAGCACAGATACGCAGTATTTT
CASSWDFSTDTQYF
>TRBV30|TRBD2|TRBJ2-7|.
TGTGCCTGGAGTGTGGGACTAGCCGGTTCCTACGAGCAGTACTTC
CAWSVGLAGSYEQYF
>TRBV5-6|TRBD1|TRBJ2-3|.
TGTGCCAGCAGCTCACCGAGACAGGGGAGCACAGATACGCAGTATTTT
CASSSPRQGSTDTQYF
>TRBV12-2|.|TRBJ2-1|.
TGTGCAAGTCGCTCCTATCTGGCTAGCGGCTGCAACCCCCTAGAGCAGTTCTTC
CASRSYLASGCNPLEQFF
>TRBV6-5|.|TRBJ1-1|few
TGTGCCAGCACCCCCGGTGGGTACGCTGAAGCTTTCTTT
CASTPGGYAEAFF
>TRBV9|.|TRBJ1-1|.
TGTGCCAGCAGCGTGACAGACAACATGAACACTGAAGCTTTCTTT
CASSVTDNMNTEAFF
>TRBV19|TRBD2|TRBJ2-4|.
TGTGCCAGTAGTATCGGACTAGCGGGGGATCAAAACATTCAGTACTTC
CASSIGLAGDQNIQYF
>TRBV27|.|TRBJ2-7|.
TGTGCCAGCAGTGAGGGCTACGAGCAGTACTTC
CASSEGYEQYF
>TRBV28|.|TRBJ1-5|few
TGTGCCAGCAGAAGTGTTCGAACAGGAGTCAATCAGCCCCAGCATTTT
CASRSVRTGVNQPQHF
>TRBV6-1|.|TRBJ2-5|.
TGTGCCAGCAGTGAAGCAAAGGGGAGCGTCCAAGAGACCCAGTACTTC
CASSEAKGSVQETQYF
>TRBV4-3|TRBD1|TRBJ2-7|.
TGCGCCAGCAGCCAAGATGCGGACAGGGGCTACGAGCAGTACTTC
CASSQDADRGYEQYF
>TRBV2|TRBD2|TRBJ2-5|.
TGTGCCAGCAGTGAAGCGGGAATAGCGGGAGAGGAGACCCAGTACTTC
CASSEAGIAGEETQYF
>TRBV7-8|.|TRBJ1-3|.
TGTGCCAGCAGCTTAGCCCGAGCTGGAAACACCATATATTTT
CASSLARAGNTIYF
>TRBV6-5|TRBD2|TRBJ2-1|.
TGTGCCAGCAGCCGCCGGGCTAGCGGGAATGAGCAGTTCTTC
CASSRRASGNEQFF
>TRBV7-9|.|TRBJ2-5|.
TGTGCCAGCAGCTTAGAAGTCGGATACGGGAGCCAGTACTTC
CASSLEVGYGSQYF
>TRBV7-7|.|TRBJ2-1|once
TGTGCCAGTCGAGGGACTTCTAATTGGGAGAGCTCCTACAATGAGCAGTTCTTC
CASRGTSNWESSYNEQFF
>TRBV5-1|.|TRBJ2-7|.
TGCGCCAGCATCAAGAACGAGCAGTACTTC
CASIKNEQYF
>TRBV5-5|.|TRBJ1-4|once
TGTGCCAGCAGCTTGGGGCCACTTGATAATGAAAAACTGTTTTTT
CASSLGPLDNEKLFF
>TRBV15|TRBD1|TRBJ2-7|once
TGTGCCACCAGCAGCCAAATCGGGACAGGGGTCGAGCAGTACTTC
CATSSQIGTGVEQYF
>TRBV11-2|.|TRBJ2-7|.
TGTGCCAGCAGCTCTAAGGGGCCAGGGGAGGAGCAGTACTTC
CASSSKGPGEEQYF
>TRBV27|.|TRBJ1-3|.
TGTGCCAGCAGGAGGGAGCTGGGGGGCACCATATATTTT
CASRRELGGTIYF
>TRBV7-3|.|TRBJ2-3|.
TGTGCCAGCAGCTTAGACCGGGTTGTATACACAGATACGCAGTATTTT
CASSLDRVVYTDTQYF
>TRBV28|.|TRBJ1-2|.
TGTGCCAGCAGGGTGAAGAGCTATGGCTACACCTTC
CASRVKSYGYTF
>TRBV14|.|TRBJ2-5|.
TGTGCCAGCAGCCAAGTGGGACGGCAACAAGAGACCCAGTACTTC
CASSQVGRQQETQYF
>TRBV5-1|.|TRBJ2-7|once
TGCGCCAGCAGCTTGGTCCCGGACAGTAATCAGTACTTC
CASSLVPDSNQYF
>TRBV5-1|TRBD1|TRBJ2-3|.
TGCGCCAGCAGCGCCCGACAGGGGAGCACAGATACGCAGTATTTT
CASSARQGSTDTQYF
>TRBV7-3|TRBD1|TRBJ2-6|.
TGTGCCAGCAGCTCTCGGGGGACAGGATTGTCCGGGGCCAACGTCCTGACTTTC
CASSSRGTGLSGANVLTF
>TRBV28|.|TRBJ2-7|.
TGTGCCAGCAACACCCCCGCCAATTACGAGCAGTACTTC
CASNTPANYEQYF
>TRBV7-9|.|TRBJ2-7|.
TGTGCCAGCAGCCCCCGCCAGGGGGGCTACGAGCAGTACTTC
CASSPRQGGYEQYF
>TRBV11-2|TRBD1|TRBJ2-5|.
TGTGCCAGCAGCCAGGACAGGGGGCTAGGGCAAGAGACCCAGTACTTC
CASSQDRGLGQETQYF
>TRBV7-9|TRBD2|TRBJ2-1|.
TGTGCCAGCAGCTTAATAGCTAGCGGGAGTCTCTATGAGCAGTTCTTC
CASSLIASGSLYEQFF
>TRBV28|TRBD1|TRBJ2-5|.
TGTGCCAGCAGGAGACAGGGGATGGAGACCCAGTACTTC
CASRRQGMETQYF
>TRBV2|.|TRBJ2-5|.
TGTGCCAGCAGTGGGACAGTACAAGAGACCCAGTACTTC
CASSGTVQETQYF
>TRBV12-5|.|TRBJ1-2|.
TGTGCTAGTGGCCGACCCGGCGGTGTCTATGGCTACACCTTC
CASGRPGGVYGYTF
>TRBV5-1|.|TRBJ2-4|.
TGCGCCAGCAGCTTACAGGGAGCCAAAAACATTCAGTACTTC
CASSLQGAKNIQYF